These 7 T cell receptor beta chains were all obtained from the same sample, sequenced in a study of blood T cell repertoires in COVID-19. The data were produced by immunoSEQ multiplex PCR, yet TCRdb's version contains in-frame clones alone and is incomplete. Among approximately 200,000 clones, approximately 90% were seen once, and the ten largest hold over 1%. The sequenced sample was PBMCs or T cells enriched from blood (not recorded which). These receptors were taken from a man aged 25 to 45 who had recovered from COVID-19.

The genes are TRBV2 and TRBJ2-5, with D hard to call. The CDR3 is 12 residues long. Germline lookup yields CDR1 SNHLY and CDR2 FYNNEI. V was trimmed by 5 bases and J by 3 bases, leaving 7 bases between them. The CDR3 DNA reads as TGTGCCAGCAGTTATCTCGAAGAGACCCAGTACTTC. Its translation is CASSYLEETQYF.

V is TRBV7-9 and J is TRBJ2-1; a weak D match, TRBD1 (6 bases). Germline V CDR1 and CDR2: SEHNR, FQNEAQ (reference sequence). There are 14 residues in the CDR3. The V end was cut by 2 bases, the J end by 6 bases, with 11 bases between. The CDR3 DNA is TGTGCCAGCAGCTTAACGACAGGCTCCAATGAGCAGTTCTTC. Translation gives CASSLTTGSNEQFF.

V gene TRBV9 combines with J gene TRBJ2-2; TRBD1 agrees at 10 bases. The CDR3 has 16 amino acids. Germline V gene sequence: CDR1 SGDLS, CDR2 YYNGEE. V lost 0 bases and J lost 6; bases outside the gene matches: 5. This chain's CDR3 is CASSVDGTGAAGELFF. CDR3 in DNA: TGTGCCAGCAGCGTAGATGGGACAGGGGCGGCCGGGGAGCTGTTTTTT. The full variable domain, rest sourced from reference TRBV9 and TRBJ2-2, is DSGVTQTPKHLITATGQRVTLRCSPRSGDLSVYWYQQSLDQGLQFLIQYYNGEERAKGNILERFSAQQFPDLHSELNLSSLELGDSALYFCASSVDGTGAAGELFFGEGSRLTVL.

The chain links TRBV5-4 to TRBJ2-5; D perhaps matches TRBD1 (5 bases). Trimming cost V 0 bases and J 2 bases, with 5 bases left between them. The germline gives CDR1 SGHNT, CDR2 YYREEE (reference sequence). This CDR3 is built from 13 residues. The CDR3 DNA follows: TGTGCCAGCAGCTTGGGACAGCAAGAGACCCAGTACTTC. Its translation: CASSLGQQETQYF.

V gene TRBV5-6 combines with J gene TRBJ1-2; TRBD1 might be the D (6 bases). The CDR3 has 15 residues. The germline V gene encodes CDR1 SGHDT and CDR2 YYEEEE. The V end was cut by 0 bases, the J end by 4 bases, with 13 bases between. The CDR3 sequence is CASSLGAGVSYGYTF. The CDR3, as DNA: TGTGCCAGCAGCTTGGGGGCAGGGGTGAGCTATGGCTACACCTTC.

This chain joins TRBV19 and TRBJ2-1; 9 bases agree with TRBD2. The CDR3 runs 15 residues. From germline, CDR1 is LNHDA and CDR2 SQIVND (reference sequence). J was trimmed by 6 bases and V by 5 bases; bases with no gene match: 8. DNA of the CDR3: TGTGCCAGTAGTGACATAGCGGGAGTCACCAATGAGCAGTTCTTC. As protein: CASSDIAGVTNEQFF.

The J gene is TRBJ2-7, the V gene TRBV5-6, with TRBD2 identical over 8 bases. This CDR3 has 14 amino acids. V trimming: 0 bases; J trimming: 3 bases; junction bases outside the gene matches: 2. CDR1 is SGHDT and CDR2 is YYEEEE in the germline V gene. The CDR3 loop is CASSLGSGDYEQYF. The CDR3 coding sequence is TGTGCCAGCAGCTTGGGTAGCGGGGACTACGAGCAGTACTTC.